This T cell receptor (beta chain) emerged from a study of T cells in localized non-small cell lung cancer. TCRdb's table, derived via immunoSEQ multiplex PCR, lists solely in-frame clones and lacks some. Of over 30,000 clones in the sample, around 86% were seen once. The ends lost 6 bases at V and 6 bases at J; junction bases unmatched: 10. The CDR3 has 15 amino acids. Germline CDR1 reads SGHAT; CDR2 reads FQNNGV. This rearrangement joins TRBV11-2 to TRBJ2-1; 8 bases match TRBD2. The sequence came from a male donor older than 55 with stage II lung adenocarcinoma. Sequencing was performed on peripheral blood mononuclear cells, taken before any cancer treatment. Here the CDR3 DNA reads TGTGCCAGCAGGAAAGAGGCTAGCGGGTTCAATGAGCAGTTCTTC. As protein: CASRKEASGFNEQFF.